The 15 T cell receptor beta chains below all came from one sample that was sequenced in a study of T cell responses to AZD1222 COVID-19 vaccine. TCRdb keeps only in-frame clones here, not all; method: immunoSEQ multiplex PCR. The table lists 210,000 or so clones, approximately 94% of them singletons. The sample in question was peripheral blood, obtained 28 days after the second dose of the MenACWY control vaccine. The receptors come from an adult who received the MenACWY meningococcal vaccine as a control.

The chain employs TRBV28 and TRBJ1-5; 10 nucleotides match TRBD1. V shed 6 bases, J shed 4 bases, and the junction held 6 bases outside the gene matches. CDR3 length: 15 residues. The germline gives CDR1 MDHEN, CDR2 SYDVKM. CDR3 coding DNA: TGTGCCAGCAGGGGGACAGGGGTAAGGAATCAGCCCCAGCATTTT. This gives the protein CASRGTGVRNQPQHF.

The J gene is TRBJ2-2, the V gene TRBV6-2 or TRBV6-3; a weak D match, TRBD1 (6 bases). The ends were cut back, 4 bases at V and 2 bases at J, with 11 bases in the middle. CDR1 is MNHEY and CDR2 is SVGEGT in the germline V gene. This CDR3 spans 15 amino acids. CDR3 loop: CASSLQGRNTGELFF. The DNA of the CDR3 is TGTGCCAGCAGTTTGCAGGGGCGCAACACCGGGGAGCTGTTTTTT.

The rearrangement joins TRBV3-1 (or the pseudogene TRBV3-2) to TRBJ2-1; no clear D. V was shortened by 0 bases and J by 8 bases, with 8 bases between the two germline ends. Looked up from germline, CDR1 is LGHDT and CDR2 is YNNKEL (reference sequence). This CDR3 is 13 amino acids long. CDR3 amino acids: CASSQESEDEQFF. CDR3 sequence (DNA): TGTGCCAGCAGCCAAGAGAGCGAGGATGAGCAGTTCTTC.

V is TRBV12-3 or TRBV12-4 and J is TRBJ2-1, with D possibly TRBD2 on 6 matching bases. The CDR3 length is 13 residues. Trimming took 7 bases from V and 9 from J, leaving 16 bases between them. CDR3 region: CASTLSPGGEQFF. CDR3 sequence (DNA): TGTGCCAGCACCCTTTCCCCCGGGGGTGAGCAGTTCTTC.

This clone was counted a single time. CDR3 bases: TGTGCCAGCGCCCCTCCACGGATGGGGGGCGGGGGCCAAGAGACCCAGTACTTC. Encoded protein: CASAPPRMGGGGQETQYF. The chain has TRBV9 and TRBJ2-5; D possibly corresponds to TRBD2 (7 bases). The CDR3 covers 18 residues. V shed 7 bases and J shed 1 base, with 26 bases lying between them. Germline V gives CDR1 SGDLS, CDR2 YYNGEE.

The chain carries TRBV19 and TRBJ1-2; perhaps TRBD1 as D (5 bases). Germline CDR1 is LNHDA and CDR2 is SQIVND (reference sequence). V was shortened by 4 bases and J by 6 bases, with 15 bases between the two germline ends. The CDR3 totals 14 residues. The CDR3 region is CASSTHRRENGYTF. The CDR3 DNA is TGTGCCAGTAGTACCCATCGCAGGGAGAATGGCTACACCTTC.

This chain connects TRBV5-1 to TRBJ2-7, with D unresolved. Germline V gene data show CDR1 as SGHRS and CDR2 as YFSETQ. The germline V and J ends were trimmed by 1 base and 0 bases, with 11 bases remaining between them. This CDR3 has 15 amino acids. This CDR3 is CASSLRASSSYEQYF. The CDR3 region has the DNA TGCGCCAGCAGCTTGAGAGCCTCGAGCTCCTACGAGCAGTACTTC.

The chain uses TRBV27 and TRBJ2-2; 10 nucleotides align to TRBD2. CDR3 length: 14 residues. CDR1 is MNHEY, CDR2 SMNVEV, per germline (reference sequence). V dropped 4 bases and J dropped 4; count of bases not matched to a gene: 0. The DNA for the CDR3 is TGTGCCAGCAGTTGGACTAGCGGCACCGGGGAGCTGTTTTTT. Encoded protein: CASSWTSGTGELFF.

The J gene is TRBJ2-7, the V gene TRBV13, with 10 bases aligning to TRBD1. Trimming cost V 4 bases and J 7 bases; bases outside gene matches: 10. The germline CDR1 and CDR2 sequences are PRHDT and FYEKMQ (reference sequence). The CDR3 is made up of 15 amino acids. For the CDR3, the DNA is TGTGCCAGCAGCTCACCCGGGACAGGGGCGCGGGAGCAGTACTTC. Its protein is CASSSPGTGAREQYF.

This rearrangement joins TRBV28 to TRBJ2-1; D remains unclear. With 2 bases removed from V and 10 bases from J, the gap between germline ends came to 9 bases. In germline, CDR1 is MDHEN, CDR2 SYDVKM. The CDR3 has 12 amino acids. CDR3 sequence: CASSLGRNEQFF. The CDR3 DNA follows: TGTGCCAGCAGTTTAGGTAGGAACGAGCAGTTCTTC.

This chain uses TRBV27 with TRBJ2-1, with TRBD2 matching over 11 bases. This CDR3 region has 15 residues. Germline CDR1 MNHEY, CDR2 SMNVEV (reference sequence). V lost 4 bases to trimming and J lost 4 bases; unmatched junction nucleotides: 3. This CDR3 is CASSSLAGVYNEQFF. CDR3 coding DNA: TGTGCCAGCAGTTCACTAGCGGGGGTATACAATGAGCAGTTCTTC.

V and J are TRBV24-1 and TRBJ1-2; 7 bases map to TRBD1. CDR1 KGHDR and CDR2 SFDVKD come from the germline V gene. The length of the CDR3 is 14 residues. Trimming cost V 5 bases and J 5 bases; bases outside gene matches: 7. CDR3 nucleotide sequence: TGTGCCACCAGTGGACCCTCAGGGGGGTATGGCTACACCTTC. Residues: CATSGPSGGYGYTF.

The chain joins TRBV6-5 to TRBJ2-5, with D tentatively TRBD1 (5 bases). Germline CDR1 is MNHEY and CDR2 is SVGAGI. This CDR3 has 14 amino acids. V gave up 2 bases and J gave up 5 bases, with 12 bases separating them. This CDR3 reads CASSYTGRRETQYF. The CDR3 region has the DNA TGTGCCAGCAGTTACACAGGACGGCGGGAGACCCAGTACTTC.

This clone was seen only once. The V call is TRBV5-4, the J call TRBJ1-5; TRBD1 matches at 9 bases. The CDR3 is 19 residues long. Germline V gene lookup returns CDR1 SGHNT and CDR2 YYREEE (reference sequence). J gave up 5 bases and V 0 bases, and 15 bases lay outside the gene matches. The CDR3 coding sequence is TGTGCCAGCAGCTTGGCCGGGGGGACAGGGAGGTTTGGGGATCAGCCCCAGCATTTT. Protein: CASSLAGGTGRFGDQPQHF.

The chain joins TRBV19 to TRBJ1-5; 9 positions match TRBD1. V lost 10 bases and J lost 5; bases outside the gene matches: 9. In germline, CDR1 is LNHDA, CDR2 SQIVND (reference sequence). The CDR3 sequence is 14 residues long. CDR3 amino acids: CATEGQGGHQPQHF. The DNA of the CDR3 is TGTGCCACCGAGGGACAGGGTGGCCATCAGCCCCAGCATTTT.